One sample yielded the 10 T cell receptor beta chains listed below, sequenced in a study of CD8+CD57+ T cells in acquired aplastic anemia. CDR3 and TCR beta VDJ profiling relied on a genomic DNA template. MiXCR, applied by TCRdb to the reads, yields one record per CDR3 protein. Of about 270,000 distinct CDR3 sequences in the sample, 55% to 60% are singletons; the top ten hold around 7.6%. The sample taken for sequencing was sorted CD4+, CD8+, or CD8+CD57+ T cells (not recorded which) from PBMCs. The receptors shown here come from a human donor with severe aplastic anemia or a healthy control (not recorded which).

This clonotype was recorded at least ten times. V usage is TRBV20-1 and J usage is TRBJ1-1; D remains ambiguous. Germline CDR1 is DFQATT and CDR2 is SNEGSKA (reference sequence). The CDR3 contains 14 residues. Trimming removed 5 bases from V and 1 base from J, with 14 bases in between. CDR3 nucleotides: TGCAGTGCTCCAAGAGGACGGACGAACACTGAAGCTTTCTTT. Translated, it gives CSAPRGRTNTEAFF.

Only a few counts were recorded for this clonotype. The chain carries TRBV7-6 and TRBJ2-5; no clear D gene. The V end was cut by 7 bases, the J end by 2 bases, with 14 bases between. Looked up from germline, CDR1 is SGHVS and CDR2 is FNYEAQ. There are 14 residues in the CDR3. The CDR3 DNA follows: TGTGCCAGCACGCAGCGAGGCTATCAAGAGACCCAGTACTTC. This encodes CASTQRGYQETQYF.

This clonotype showed up just a few times. The chain uses TRBV19 and TRBJ2-7, with TRBD1 matching 10 bases. This CDR3 region has 14 residues. Germline-derived CDR1 and CDR2 are LNHDA and SQIVND (reference sequence). V dropped 3 bases and J dropped 4; count of bases not matched to a gene: 3. CDR3 nucleotides: TGTGCCAGTAGTATCCCGGGACAGGGGTACGAGCAGTACTTC. The encoded protein is CASSIPGQGYEQYF.

V and J are TRBV6-1 and TRBJ2-7, with 9 bases aligning to TRBD1. Germline V gene data show CDR1 as MNHNS and CDR2 as SASEGT. Trimming removed 3 bases from V and 0 bases from J; junction bases left unmatched: 6. This CDR3 region has 16 residues. The CDR3 loop reads CASSDPGTGISYEQYF. Here the CDR3 DNA reads TGTGCCAGCAGTGATCCCGGGACAGGGATCTCCTACGAGCAGTACTTC.

The V and J genes are TRBV10-1 and TRBJ2-7; 7 bases agree with TRBD1. Looked up from germline, CDR1 is WNHNN and CDR2 is SYGVQD (reference sequence). Trimming removed 9 bases from V and 4 bases from J; junction bases left unmatched: 6. The CDR3 is 12 amino acids. The CDR3 DNA is TGCGCCAGGGGGGACAGTCCTTACGAGCAGTACTTC. Amino acid sequence: CARGDSPYEQYF.

The CDR3 DNA sequence: TGTGCCAGCGGACTAGCGGGGGCCAATGAGCAGTTCTTC. Its translation: CASGLAGANEQFF. The V gene is TRBV10-3, the J gene TRBJ2-1; 13 nucleotides match TRBD2. This CDR3 is built from 13 residues. From germline, CDR1 is ENHRY and CDR2 SYGVKD. Trimming removed 10 bases from V and 6 bases from J; junction bases left unmatched: 3.

The chain employs TRBV12-3 or TRBV12-4 and TRBJ2-7; tentative D call: TRBD1 (5 bases). The CDR3 extends over 15 amino acids. V lost 2 bases, J lost 2 bases, and 13 bases lay in between. The DNA of the CDR3 is TGTGCCAGCAGTTTATTCGCAGGGTCTGCCTACGAGCAGTACTTC. Its protein is CASSLFAGSAYEQYF.

As regards this clonotype: The missing conserved phenylalanine or tryptophan at the end of this CDR3 makes a read error likely. The DNA is left out, because the CDR3 cannot be placed on it with certainty; the CDR3 is given as TCRdb lists it. This chain links TRBV7-3 with TRBJ1-2. 9 amino acids form the CDR3, both terminal residues included. Germline V gene lookup returns CDR1 SGHTA and CDR2 FQGTGA. The CDR3 loop reads CASSLRGTG.

This clonotype occurred many times. CDR3 in amino acids: CATGKGHFGPSNQPQHF. The CDR3 DNA reads TGTGCCACCGGAAAGGGACACTTTGGGCCGAGCAATCAGCCCCAGCATTTT. The chain uses TRBV24-1 and TRBJ1-5; D is perhaps TRBD1 (6 bases). This CDR3 has 17 residues. Germline V gene lookup returns CDR1 KGHDR and CDR2 SFDVKD. Trimming stripped 9 bases from V and 1 base from J, with 21 bases between.

The rearrangement joins TRBV2 to TRBJ1-3; D not certain. The V end lost 7 bases, the J end lost 6 bases, and 7 bases lay between the germline ends. Germline V gene data show CDR1 as SNHLY and CDR2 as FYNNEI. The CDR3 is made up of 11 amino acids. CDR3 residues: CASIRENTIYF. DNA for the CDR3: TGTGCCAGCATAAGGGAAAACACCATATATTTT.